The 32 T cell receptor beta chains below come from one sample, sequenced in a study of blood T cell repertoires in COVID-19. Sequencing was performed with immunoSEQ multiplex PCR; in TCRdb, only in-frame clones are kept and a portion is missing. The sample has under 350,000 clones, around nine tenths seen once. The sample was peripheral blood. The receptor source for this set is a man in his 70s with acute or convalescent COVID-19.

The chain carries TRBV27 and TRBJ1-5; unclear D gene. Germline CDR1 and CDR2: MNHEY and SMNVEV (reference sequence). Trimming cost V 1 base and J 7 bases, with 8 bases left between them. The CDR3 totals 13 residues. The CDR3 sequence: CASSLFRFQPQHF. The CDR3 DNA reads TGTGCCAGCAGTTTATTCAGGTTCCAGCCCCAGCATTTT.

The chain recombines TRBV5-1 with TRBJ2-7, with a possible D match to TRBD2 (6 bases). Germline values: CDR1 SGHRS, CDR2 YFSETQ. This CDR3 has 12 residues. V lost 5 bases to trimming and J lost 4 bases, with 10 bases between them. Here the CDR3 DNA reads TGCGCCAGCAGGCGGGGCCCATACGAGCAGTACTTC. Translating it yields CASRRGPYEQYF.

V usage is TRBV19 and J usage is TRBJ1-5; D possibly corresponds to TRBD1 (6 bases). The germline CDR1 and CDR2 sequences are LNHDA and SQIVND (reference sequence). There are 17 residues in the CDR3. Trimming removed 1 base from V and 4 bases from J, with 17 bases in between. CDR3 sequence reads: CASSIGARGTGNQPQHF. CDR3 coding DNA: TGTGCCAGTAGTATAGGGGCTAGGGGGACGGGAAATCAGCCCCAGCATTTT. Drawing the rest from reference TRBV19 and TRBJ1-5, the complete variable domain is DGGITQSPKYLFRKEGQNVTLSCEQNLNHDAMYWYRQDPGQGLRLIYYSQIVNDFQKGDIAEGYSVSREKKESFPLTVTSAQKNPTAFYLCASSIGARGTGNQPQHFGDGTRLSIL.

This clone was found a few times. This chain connects TRBV6-5 to TRBJ2-5; TRBD1 is a possible D gene (7 bases). The CDR3 length is 13 residues. Germline V CDR1 and CDR2: MNHEY, SVGAGI. The V and J ends lost 6 bases and 5 bases respectively, with 13 bases between them. The CDR3 loop is CASRRSGGETQYF. As DNA, the CDR3 is TGTGCCAGCAGGCGCTCAGGGGGGGAGACCCAGTACTTC.

The V call is TRBV4-3, the J call TRBJ1-1, with 8 bases fitting TRBD1. CDR3 length: 14 residues. J was trimmed by 7 bases and V by 0 bases; bases with no gene match: 4. Germline-derived CDR1 and CDR2 are LGHNA and YSLEER. The CDR3: CASSQDFGTGEAFF. For the CDR3, the DNA is TGCGCCAGCAGCCAAGATTTCGGGACAGGTGAAGCTTTCTTT.

This rearrangement joins TRBV5-1 to TRBJ2-5, with a possible D match to TRBD2 (6 bases). Germline V CDR1 and CDR2: SGHRS, YFSETQ. The CDR3 consists of 15 residues. V was pared by 0 bases and J by 5 bases, with 14 bases between. The CDR3 bases are TGCGCCAGCAGCTTGGTCCCGGGGGAAGGGGAGACCCAGTACTTC. This translates into CASSLVPGEGETQYF.

The chain employs TRBV30 and TRBJ2-3; TRBD1 agrees at 8 bases. CDR1 GTSNPN and CDR2 SVGIG come from the germline V gene (reference sequence). The CDR3 contains 15 residues. Losses at the gene ends were 5 bases for V and 2 bases for J; bases not matched to a gene: 9. The CDR3 DNA follows: TGTGCCTGGTGGCCACAGGGGGTTAACACAGATACGCAGTATTTT. It specifies CAWWPQGVNTDTQYF.

This chain links TRBV28 with TRBJ1-1; D is ambiguous. Germline V gene data show CDR1 as MDHEN and CDR2 as SYDVKM. V lost 3 bases and J 4 bases, leaving 9 bases between the germline ends. The CDR3 covers 13 residues. As DNA, the CDR3 is TGTGCCAGCAGTTTGGATCGACTCACTGAAGCTTTCTTT. This encodes CASSLDRLTEAFF.

Concerning this clone itself: The sample carries other DNA sequences with the same CDR3. The chain joins TRBV7-2 to TRBJ2-1; 13 bases fit TRBD2. Per germline, CDR1 SGHTA and CDR2 FQGNSA. The V segment lost 3 bases and the J segment 5 bases; nucleotides outside the gene matches: 1. The CDR3 sequence is 15 residues long. CDR3 in DNA: TGTGCCAGCAGCTTGGGACTAGCGGGGAACAATGAGCAGTTCTTC. Protein sequence: CASSLGLAGNNEQFF.

The V call is TRBV5-1, the J call TRBJ2-3, with D possibly being TRBD2 (5 bases). Trimming took 5 bases from V and 0 from J, leaving 7 bases between them. The CDR3 length is 13 residues. CDR1 is SGHRS and CDR2 is YFSETQ in the germline V gene. DNA for the CDR3: TGCGCCAGCAGGAGCGGCAGCACAGATACGCAGTATTTT. This gives the protein CASRSGSTDTQYF.

This clone was seen more than once but under ten times. V gene TRBV28 combines with J gene TRBJ1-2, with no clear D. Trimming removed 6 bases at V and 1 base at J, with 18 bases between. There are 16 residues in the CDR3. Per the germline V gene, CDR1 is MDHEN and CDR2 is SYDVKM. CDR3 residues: CASSFGLEIGNYGYTF. The CDR3 DNA reads as TGTGCCAGCAGCTTCGGACTCGAAATTGGTAACTATGGCTACACCTTC.

The chain joins TRBV6-2 or TRBV6-3 to TRBJ2-1, with 15 bases identical to TRBD2. J lost 4 bases, V lost 4 bases, and 2 bases had no gene match. Per the germline V gene, CDR1 is MNHEY and CDR2 is SVGEGT. This CDR3 spans 16 amino acids. DNA of the CDR3: TGTGCCAGCAGTTCCGGACTAGCGGGAGGGTACAATGAGCAGTTCTTC. Translating it yields CASSSGLAGGYNEQFF.

The CDR3 here is CASSLDSRANYGYTF. CDR3 coding DNA: TGTGCCAGTAGTCTGGACAGCCGCGCTAACTATGGCTACACCTTC. The rearrangement uses TRBV19 and TRBJ1-2; D is perhaps TRBD1 (6 bases). The germline V gene encodes CDR1 LNHDA and CDR2 SQIVND (reference sequence). CDR3 length equals 15 residues. Trimming took 5 bases from V and 0 from J, leaving 13 bases between them.

The chain is built from TRBV19 and TRBJ2-1, with unresolved D. The germline gives CDR1 LNHDA, CDR2 SQIVND (reference sequence). The length of the CDR3 is 15 residues. V was clipped by 3 bases and J by 3 bases, with 12 bases between them. Written as DNA, the CDR3 is TGTGCCAGTAGTATCTCCCCGACTGGCTACAATGAGCAGTTCTTC. Residues: CASSISPTGYNEQFF.

The chain has TRBV28 and TRBJ1-5, with D maybe TRBD1 (6 bases). Looked up from germline, CDR1 is MDHEN and CDR2 is SYDVKM. The CDR3 contains 15 residues. V dropped 11 bases and J dropped 6 bases, with 23 bases sitting between them. The DNA for the CDR3 is TGTGCCGGAAAAAAAACTCGGGGGGGCCCTCAGCCCCAGCATTTT. Translation gives CAGKKTRGGPQPQHF.

Concerning this clone: This CDR3 is also generated by other DNA sequences in the sample. This chain links TRBV5-1 with TRBJ1-1, with D possibly TRBD1 on 5 matching bases. The germline V and J ends were trimmed by 2 bases and 1 base, with 6 bases remaining between them. The CDR3 has 13 residues. Germline CDR1 is SGHRS and CDR2 is YFSETQ. DNA for the CDR3: TGCGCCAGCAGCTTCGGACAGAACACTGAAGCTTTCTTT. Protein product: CASSFGQNTEAFF.

The CDR3 protein is CASSPGGAIFNEQFF. The CDR3 coding sequence is TGTGCCAGCAGCCCCGGGGGGGCGATTTTCAATGAGCAGTTCTTC. The chain joins TRBV3-1 (or the pseudogene TRBV3-2) to TRBJ2-1; 8 bases map to TRBD2. Unmatched junction bases numbered 8, after V lost 4 bases and J lost 6 bases. The CDR3 covers 15 residues. The germline V gene encodes CDR1 LGHDT and CDR2 YNNKEL (reference sequence).

The V and J genes are TRBV6-6 and TRBJ2-1, with D maybe TRBD2 (6 bases). Germline V gives CDR1 MNHNY, CDR2 SVGAGI (reference sequence). The CDR3 has 13 amino acids. V lost 5 bases, J lost 3 bases, and 8 bases lay in between. Here the CDR3 DNA reads TGTGCCAGCAGTCCGACTAGCTACAATGAGCAGTTCTTC. Its translation: CASSPTSYNEQFF.

CDR3 in DNA: TGTGCCAGCAGCGTTGAAGCGGGAGGATACAATGAGCAGTTCTTC. Encoded protein: CASSVEAGGYNEQFF. The chain is built from TRBV9 and TRBJ2-1, with 9 bases lining up with TRBD2. The CDR3 totals 15 residues. Germline CDR1 SGDLS, CDR2 YYNGEE. V shed 2 bases and J 4 bases; nucleotides not matched to a gene: 4.

This clone was observed a few times. The chain has TRBV2 and TRBJ2-7, with TRBD1 matching over 10 bases. Germline CDR1 and CDR2: SNHLY and FYNNEI. This CDR3 is built from 13 residues. Germline trimming cut 6 bases from V and 3 bases from J; bases unmatched to any gene: 2. The CDR3 coding sequence is TGTGCCAGCAGGGGACAGGGGTACTACGAGCAGTACTTC. Translating gives CASRGQGYYEQYF.

This chain connects TRBV2 to TRBJ1-6, with D perhaps TRBD1 (6 bases). The CDR3 extends over 20 amino acids. V lost 6 bases, J lost 0 bases, and 24 bases lay in between. CDR1 is SNHLY and CDR2 is FYNNEI in the germline V gene. CDR3 region: CASSYSRDISLSSYNSPLHF. CDR3 sequence (DNA): TGTGCCAGCAGCTACAGCCGGGACATTTCACTTAGCTCCTATAATTCACCCCTCCACTTT.

This clone appeared a single time. This chain uses TRBV6-1 with TRBJ1-1; no definite D call. Trimming pared 1 base from V and 6 bases from J, leaving 9 bases between. Germline V gene sequence: CDR1 MNHNS, CDR2 SASEGT. This CDR3 is built from 13 residues. CDR3 residues: CASSEVWRAEAFF. The CDR3 nucleotides are TGTGCCAGCAGTGAAGTGTGGAGGGCTGAAGCTTTCTTT.

The table lists this clone with a count of one. The V and J genes are TRBV7-2 and TRBJ1-5; no clear D gene. Germline assignment: CDR1 SGHTA and CDR2 FQGNSA. CDR3 size: 12 residues. The V gene lost 4 bases and the J gene lost 5 bases, with 6 bases spanning the gap. The CDR3 region is CASSSYYQPQHF. The CDR3 DNA is TGTGCCAGCAGCTCCTATTATCAGCCCCAGCATTTT.

This chain uses TRBV6-6 with TRBJ2-2; possibly TRBD1 for D (5 bases). The CDR3 is 15 amino acids. V was shortened by 7 bases and J by 5 bases, with 17 bases between the two germline ends. Germline CDR1 and CDR2: MNHNY and SVGAGI (reference sequence). This chain's CDR3 is CASTFQGVGTGELFF. DNA of the CDR3: TGTGCCAGCACTTTCCAGGGTGTGGGGACCGGGGAGCTGTTTTTT.

This chain uses TRBV7-2 with TRBJ2-5; 8 nucleotides align to TRBD2. Germline V gene lookup returns CDR1 SGHTA and CDR2 FQGNSA. The CDR3 is 17 residues long. V gave up 2 bases and J gave up 5 bases; unmatched junction bases: 13. The CDR3 region has the DNA TGTGCCAGCAGCTTAACTGGGACTAGTCTTACTCGGGAGACCCAGTACTTC. The encoded protein is CASSLTGTSLTRETQYF.

The chain has TRBV13 and TRBJ1-3; TRBD1 matches 7 bases. This CDR3 region has 16 residues. Trimming cost V 8 bases and J 2 bases; bases outside gene matches: 12. Germline V gene data show CDR1 as PRHDT and CDR2 as FYEKMQ (reference sequence). In DNA, the CDR3 is TGTGCCAGCCGAACCCTCCACAGGGGCCCTGGAAACACCATATATTTT. It encodes CASRTLHRGPGNTIYF.

V usage is TRBV25-1 and J usage is TRBJ2-2; weak D call: TRBD1 (5 bases). This CDR3 is 14 amino acids long. Germline V gene data show CDR1 as MGHDK and CDR2 as SYGVNS. Trimming took 3 bases from V and 5 from J, leaving 10 bases between them. Written as DNA, the CDR3 is TGTGCCAGCAGTGACAGGGATTGGACCGGGGAGCTGTTTTTT. Translation: CASSDRDWTGELFF.

V usage is TRBV10-2 and J usage is TRBJ2-6, with a tentative D call TRBD1 (6 bases). This CDR3 region has 17 residues. Per germline, CDR1 WSHSY and CDR2 SAAADI. Deletions cut 8 bases from V and 0 bases from J, with 17 bases between. This chain's CDR3 is CASGTQGTTSGANVLTF. The CDR3 nucleotides read TGCGCCAGCGGTACACAGGGTACCACCTCTGGGGCCAACGTCCTGACTTTC.

The gene calls are TRBV11-2 and TRBJ2-7, with 8 bases that match TRBD1. This CDR3 is built from 17 residues. V trimming: 6 bases; J trimming: 2 bases; junction bases outside the gene matches: 15. The germline V gene has CDR1 SGHAT and CDR2 FQNNGV. This CDR3 reads CASSSYPATGVTYEQYF. The CDR3 nucleotides are TGTGCCAGCAGTTCTTATCCGGCGACAGGGGTTACCTACGAGCAGTACTTC.

The gene calls are TRBV28 and TRBJ2-3, with 9 bases aligning to TRBD2. The germline CDR1 and CDR2 sequences are MDHEN and SYDVKM. With 6 bases clipped from V and 4 bases from J, the junction kept 11 bases outside the gene matches. This CDR3 has 16 amino acids. CDR3 nucleotides: TGTGCCAGCAGCCCGTTGGGTAGCGGGGGTTCAGATACGCAGTATTTT. Translating gives CASSPLGSGGSDTQYF.

The J gene is TRBJ2-2, the V gene TRBV11-2; D not certain. V was trimmed by 3 bases and J by 6 bases, leaving 14 bases between them. CDR3 length: 15 residues. The V gene's germline CDR1 is SGHAT and CDR2 FQNNGV. For the CDR3, the DNA is TGTGCCAGCAGCTTTGTATCTGGCCAGTCCGGGGAGCTGTTTTTT. Translating it yields CASSFVSGQSGELFF.

The rearrangement uses TRBV3-1 (or the pseudogene TRBV3-2) and TRBJ1-4; 8 bases are a match to TRBD1. Germline V gene sequence: CDR1 LGHDT, CDR2 YNNKEL (reference sequence). Unmatched junction bases numbered 9, after V lost 5 bases and J lost 7 bases. The CDR3 consists of 15 residues. For the CDR3, the DNA is TGTGCCAGCAGCTCCTGGACAGGGCTGGCTGAAAAACTGTTTTTT. This sequence encodes CASSSWTGLAEKLFF.